This T cell receptor (beta chain) is from a study of blood T cell repertoires in COVID-19. Looking at the study overall: T cells, B-cell-depleted T cells, or PBMCs provided the cDNA or gDNA that served as material.

Germline V gives CDR1 SGHTA, CDR2 FQGNSA. The CDR3 length is 16 residues. J was trimmed by 0 bases and V by 2 bases; bases with no gene match: 3. As handled by the study authors: Reference gene primer amplification yielded estimated nucleated cell counts. TCRdb's copy holds only in-frame clones and misses some; the assay was immunoSEQ multiplex PCR. That table supplies the V and J calls and clone size; D and trimming were determined from the DNA. This table holds 440,000 or so clones, around nine tenths found once. The receptor's source is a woman in her thirties or forties with COVID-19, enrolled during active disease. V usage is TRBV7-2 and J usage is TRBJ1-3, with 8 bases aligning to TRBD1. The material sequenced was peripheral blood. The CDR3 is CASSLSTGGSGNTIYF. In nucleotides, the CDR3 is TGTGCCAGCAGCTTATCTACAGGGGGCTCTGGAAACACCATATATTTT. The full variable domain, with the rest looked up from reference TRBV7-2 and TRBJ1-3, is GAGVSQSPSNKVTEKGKDVELRCDPISGHTALYWYRQSLGQGLEFLIYFQGNSAPDKSGLPSDRFSAERTGGSVSTLTIQRTQQEDSAVYLCASSLSTGGSGNTIYFGEGSWLTVV.